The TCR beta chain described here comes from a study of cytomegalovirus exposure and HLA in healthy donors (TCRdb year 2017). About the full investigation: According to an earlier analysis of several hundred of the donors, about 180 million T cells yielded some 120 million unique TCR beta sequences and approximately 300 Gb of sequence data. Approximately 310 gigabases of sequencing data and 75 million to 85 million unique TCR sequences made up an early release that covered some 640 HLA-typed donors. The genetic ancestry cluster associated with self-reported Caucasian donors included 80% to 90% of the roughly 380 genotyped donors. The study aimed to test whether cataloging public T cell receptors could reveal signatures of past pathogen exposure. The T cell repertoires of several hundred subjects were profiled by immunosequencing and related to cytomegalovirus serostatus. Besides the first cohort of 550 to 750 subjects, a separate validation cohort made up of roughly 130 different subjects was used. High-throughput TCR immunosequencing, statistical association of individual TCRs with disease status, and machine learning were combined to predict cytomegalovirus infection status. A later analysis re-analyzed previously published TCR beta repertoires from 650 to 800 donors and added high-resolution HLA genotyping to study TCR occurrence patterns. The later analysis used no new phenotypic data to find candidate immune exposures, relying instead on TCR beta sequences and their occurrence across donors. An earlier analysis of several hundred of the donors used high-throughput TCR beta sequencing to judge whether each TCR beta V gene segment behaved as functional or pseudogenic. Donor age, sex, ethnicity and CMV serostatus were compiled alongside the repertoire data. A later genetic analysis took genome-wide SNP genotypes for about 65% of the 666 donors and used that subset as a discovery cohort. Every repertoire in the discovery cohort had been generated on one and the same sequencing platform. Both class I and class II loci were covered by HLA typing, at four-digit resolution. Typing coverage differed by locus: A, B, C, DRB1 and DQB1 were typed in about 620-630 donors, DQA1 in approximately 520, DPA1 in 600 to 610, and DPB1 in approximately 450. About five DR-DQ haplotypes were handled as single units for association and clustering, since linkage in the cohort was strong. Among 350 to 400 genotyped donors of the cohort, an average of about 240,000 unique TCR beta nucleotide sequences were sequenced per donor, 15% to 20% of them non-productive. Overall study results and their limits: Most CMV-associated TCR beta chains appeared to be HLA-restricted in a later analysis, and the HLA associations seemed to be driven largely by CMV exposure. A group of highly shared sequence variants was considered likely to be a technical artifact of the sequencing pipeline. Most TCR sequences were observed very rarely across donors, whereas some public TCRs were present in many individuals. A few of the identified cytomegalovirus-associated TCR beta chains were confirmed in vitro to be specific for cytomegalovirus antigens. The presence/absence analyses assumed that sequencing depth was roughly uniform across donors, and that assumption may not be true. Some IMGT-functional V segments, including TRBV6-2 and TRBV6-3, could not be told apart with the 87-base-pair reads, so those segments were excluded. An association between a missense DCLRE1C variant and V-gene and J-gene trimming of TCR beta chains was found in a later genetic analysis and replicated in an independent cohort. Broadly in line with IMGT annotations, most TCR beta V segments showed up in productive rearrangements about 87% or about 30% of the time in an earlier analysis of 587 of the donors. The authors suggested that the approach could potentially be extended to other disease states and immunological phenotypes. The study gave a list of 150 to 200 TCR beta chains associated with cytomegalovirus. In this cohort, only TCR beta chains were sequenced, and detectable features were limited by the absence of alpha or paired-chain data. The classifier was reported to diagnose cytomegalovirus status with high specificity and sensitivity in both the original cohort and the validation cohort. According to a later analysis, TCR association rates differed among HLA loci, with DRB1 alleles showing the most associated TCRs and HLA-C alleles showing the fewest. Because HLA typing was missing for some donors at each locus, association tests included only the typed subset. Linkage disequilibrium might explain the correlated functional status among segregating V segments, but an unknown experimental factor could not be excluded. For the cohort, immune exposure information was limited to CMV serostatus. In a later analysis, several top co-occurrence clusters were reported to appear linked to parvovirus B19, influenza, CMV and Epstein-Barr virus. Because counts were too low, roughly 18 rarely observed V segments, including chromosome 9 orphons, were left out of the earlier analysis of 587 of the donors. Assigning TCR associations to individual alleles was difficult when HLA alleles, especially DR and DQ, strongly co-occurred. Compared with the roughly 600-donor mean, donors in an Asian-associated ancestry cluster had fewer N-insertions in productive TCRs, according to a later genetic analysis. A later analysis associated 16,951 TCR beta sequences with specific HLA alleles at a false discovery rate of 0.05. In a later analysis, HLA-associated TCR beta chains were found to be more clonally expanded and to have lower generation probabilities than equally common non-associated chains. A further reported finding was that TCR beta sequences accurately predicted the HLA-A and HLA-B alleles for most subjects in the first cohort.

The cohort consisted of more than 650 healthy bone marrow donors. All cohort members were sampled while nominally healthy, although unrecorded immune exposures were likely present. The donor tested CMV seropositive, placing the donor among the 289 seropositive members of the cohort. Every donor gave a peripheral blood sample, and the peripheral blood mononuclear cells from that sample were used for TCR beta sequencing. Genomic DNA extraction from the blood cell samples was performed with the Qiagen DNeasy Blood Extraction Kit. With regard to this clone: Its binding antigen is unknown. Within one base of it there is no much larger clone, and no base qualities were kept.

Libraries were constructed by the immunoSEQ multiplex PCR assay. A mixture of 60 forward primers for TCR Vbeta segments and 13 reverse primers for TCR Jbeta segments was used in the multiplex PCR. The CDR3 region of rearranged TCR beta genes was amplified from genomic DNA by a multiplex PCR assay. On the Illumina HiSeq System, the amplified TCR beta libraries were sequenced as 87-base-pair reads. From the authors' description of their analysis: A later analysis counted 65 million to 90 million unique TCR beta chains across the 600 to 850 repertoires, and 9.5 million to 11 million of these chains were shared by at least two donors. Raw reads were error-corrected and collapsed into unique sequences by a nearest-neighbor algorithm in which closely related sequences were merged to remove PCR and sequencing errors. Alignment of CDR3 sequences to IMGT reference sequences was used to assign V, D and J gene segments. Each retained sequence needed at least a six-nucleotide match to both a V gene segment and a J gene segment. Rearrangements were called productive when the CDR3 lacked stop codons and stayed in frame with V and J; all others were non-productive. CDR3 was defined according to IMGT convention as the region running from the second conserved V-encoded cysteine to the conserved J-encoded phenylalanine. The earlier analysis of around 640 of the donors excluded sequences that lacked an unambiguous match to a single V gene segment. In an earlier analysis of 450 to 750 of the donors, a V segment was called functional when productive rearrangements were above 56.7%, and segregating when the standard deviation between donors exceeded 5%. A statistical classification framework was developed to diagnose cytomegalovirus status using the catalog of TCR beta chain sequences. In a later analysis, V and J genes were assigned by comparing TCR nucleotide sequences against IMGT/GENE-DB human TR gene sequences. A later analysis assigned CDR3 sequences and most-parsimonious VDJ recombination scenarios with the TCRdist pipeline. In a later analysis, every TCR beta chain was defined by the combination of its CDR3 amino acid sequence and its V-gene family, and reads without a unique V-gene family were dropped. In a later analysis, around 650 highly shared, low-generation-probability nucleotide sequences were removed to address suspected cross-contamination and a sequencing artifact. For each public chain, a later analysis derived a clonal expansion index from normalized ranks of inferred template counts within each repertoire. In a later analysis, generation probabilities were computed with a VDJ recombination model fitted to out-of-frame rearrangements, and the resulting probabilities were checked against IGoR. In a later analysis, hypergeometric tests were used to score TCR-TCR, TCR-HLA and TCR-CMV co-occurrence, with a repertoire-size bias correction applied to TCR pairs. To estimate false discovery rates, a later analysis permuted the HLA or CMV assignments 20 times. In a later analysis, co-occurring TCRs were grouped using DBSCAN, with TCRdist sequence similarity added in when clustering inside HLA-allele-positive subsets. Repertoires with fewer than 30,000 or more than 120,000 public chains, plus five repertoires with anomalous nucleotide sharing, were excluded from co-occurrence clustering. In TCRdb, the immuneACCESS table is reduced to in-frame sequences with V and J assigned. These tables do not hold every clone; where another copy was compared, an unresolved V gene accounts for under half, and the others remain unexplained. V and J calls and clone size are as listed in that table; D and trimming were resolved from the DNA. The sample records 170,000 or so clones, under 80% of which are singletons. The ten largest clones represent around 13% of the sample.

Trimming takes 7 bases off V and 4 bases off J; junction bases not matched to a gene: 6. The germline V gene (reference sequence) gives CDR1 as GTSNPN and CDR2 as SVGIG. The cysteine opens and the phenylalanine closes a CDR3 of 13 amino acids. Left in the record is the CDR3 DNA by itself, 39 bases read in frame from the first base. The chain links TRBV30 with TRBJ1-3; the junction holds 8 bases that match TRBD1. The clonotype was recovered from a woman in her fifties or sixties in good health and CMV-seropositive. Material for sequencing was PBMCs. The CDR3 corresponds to CAFQGALGNTIYF. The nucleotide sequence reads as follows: TGTGCCTTCCAGGGGGCACTCGGAAACACCATATATTTT.